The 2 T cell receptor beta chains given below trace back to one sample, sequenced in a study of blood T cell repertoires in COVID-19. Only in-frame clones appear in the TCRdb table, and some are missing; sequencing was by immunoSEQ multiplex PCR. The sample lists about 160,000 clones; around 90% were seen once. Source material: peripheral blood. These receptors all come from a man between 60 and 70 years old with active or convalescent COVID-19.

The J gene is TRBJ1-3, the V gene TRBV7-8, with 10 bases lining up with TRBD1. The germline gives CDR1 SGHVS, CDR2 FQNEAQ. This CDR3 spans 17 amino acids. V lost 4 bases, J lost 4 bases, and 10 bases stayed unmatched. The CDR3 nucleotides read TGTGCCAGCAGCTCCCGCTCCGGGACAGGGGCAGGAAACACCATATATTTT. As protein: CASSSRSGTGAGNTIYF.

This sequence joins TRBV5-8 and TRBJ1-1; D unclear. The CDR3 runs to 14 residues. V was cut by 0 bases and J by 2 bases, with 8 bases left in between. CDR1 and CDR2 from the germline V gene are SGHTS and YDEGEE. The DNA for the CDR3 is TGTGCCAGCAGCTTGGATTACTCAAACACTGAAGCTTTCTTT. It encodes CASSLDYSNTEAFF.